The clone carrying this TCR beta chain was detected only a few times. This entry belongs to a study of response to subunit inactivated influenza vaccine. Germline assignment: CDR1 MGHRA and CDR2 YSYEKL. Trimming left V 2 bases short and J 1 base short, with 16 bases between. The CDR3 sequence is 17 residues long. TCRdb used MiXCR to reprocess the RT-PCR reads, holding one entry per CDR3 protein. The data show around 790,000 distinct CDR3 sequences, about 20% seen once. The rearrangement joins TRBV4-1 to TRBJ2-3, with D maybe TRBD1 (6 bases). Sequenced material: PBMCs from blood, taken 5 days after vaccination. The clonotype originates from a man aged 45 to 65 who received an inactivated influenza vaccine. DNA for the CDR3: TGCGCCAGCAGCCAACCCGCGACAGGCCGCGGCACAGATACGCAGTATTTT. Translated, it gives CASSQPATGRGTDTQYF.